Listed here are 12 T cell receptor beta chains from one sample, sequenced in a study of cytomegalovirus exposure and HLA in healthy donors. The assay was immunoSEQ multiplex PCR, and TCRdb's table has in-frame clones only and misses some. The table records more than 300,000 clones, roughly 90% of them present only once. Sequenced sample: PBMCs. The receptor source for this set is a young woman in good health and CMV-seronegative.

V gene TRBV7-8 combines with J gene TRBJ1-2; 9 bases agree with TRBD1. Trimming at V came to 6 bases and at J to 8 bases, leaving 13 bases not matched to a gene. Germline V gene data show CDR1 as SGHVS and CDR2 as FQNEAQ. The CDR3 is 15 residues long. The CDR3 bases are TGTGCCAGCAGGAAACCGGGACAGGGACCTTACGGCTACACCTTC. Its protein is CASRKPGQGPYGYTF.

This chain uses TRBV5-1 with TRBJ2-2; possible D gene TRBD1, 6 bases. This CDR3 contains 15 residues. Germline CDR1 reads SGHRS; CDR2 reads YFSETQ. V lost 3 bases, J lost 0 bases, and 9 bases lay in between. CDR3 sequence (DNA): TGCGCCAGCAGCTCAGGGGTTTCGAACACCGGGGAGCTGTTTTTT. This sequence encodes CASSSGVSNTGELFF.

V and J are TRBV4-1 and TRBJ2-3; TRBD2 matches at 9 bases. V lost 4 bases to trimming and J lost 0 bases; unmatched junction nucleotides: 2. This CDR3 region has 15 residues. Germline lookup yields CDR1 MGHRA and CDR2 YSYEKL. The CDR3, as DNA: TGCGCCAGCAGCCCGGGACTAGCTAGCACAGATACGCAGTATTTT. Residues: CASSPGLASTDTQYF.

The sample holds one count of this clone. This chain links TRBV11-2 with TRBJ2-7; TRBD1 matches at 8 bases. CDR1 is SGHAT and CDR2 is FQNNGV in the germline V gene. Trimming at V came to 2 bases and at J to 0 bases, leaving 12 bases not matched to a gene. This CDR3 is 18 amino acids long. In DNA, the CDR3 is TGTGCCAGCAGCTTAAGGAGTTTCGGGACAGGAGACTCCTACGAGCAGTACTTC. Translation gives CASSLRSFGTGDSYEQYF.

Written as DNA, the CDR3 is TGTGCCAGCAGTGTGCCGGGACAGGGGGTCTACGAGCAGTACTTC. Protein sequence: CASSVPGQGVYEQYF. The rearrangement joins TRBV28 to TRBJ2-7, with 11 bases that match TRBD1. This CDR3 region has 15 residues. Germline trimming cut 5 bases from V and 3 bases from J; bases unmatched to any gene: 6. Per the germline V gene, CDR1 is MDHEN and CDR2 is SYDVKM.

This rearrangement joins TRBV5-4 to TRBJ2-7; 9 nucleotides agree with TRBD2. The germline gives CDR1 SGHNT, CDR2 YYREEE (reference sequence). This CDR3 has 16 residues. V was clipped by 0 bases and J by 3 bases; unmatched bases: 7. The CDR3 coding sequence is TGTGCCAGCAGCTTGGCAGTTAGCGGGAGTGGCTACGAGCAGTACTTC. Its translation is CASSLAVSGSGYEQYF.

The V and J genes are TRBV4-3 and TRBJ2-1; no clear D gene. From germline, CDR1 is LGHNA and CDR2 YSLEER. This CDR3 is 16 amino acids long. V gave up 0 bases and J gave up 5 bases, with 14 bases separating them. CDR3 amino acids: CASSQDLGSIDNEQFF. Written as DNA, the CDR3 is TGCGCCAGCAGCCAAGATCTGGGTAGCATCGACAATGAGCAGTTCTTC.

This chain links TRBV27 with TRBJ2-3; 7 nucleotides match TRBD2. The CDR3 runs to 16 residues. Trimming removed 3 bases from V and 1 base from J; junction bases left unmatched: 7. Germline V gene lookup returns CDR1 MNHEY and CDR2 SMNVEV (reference sequence). The CDR3 is CASSLGAGWGTDTQYF. CDR3 nucleotide sequence: TGTGCCAGCAGTTTGGGAGCGGGATGGGGCACAGATACGCAGTATTTT.

This clone was recorded only once. The chain uses TRBV4-3 and TRBJ1-3; D call uncertain. Deletions cut 5 bases from V and 1 base from J, with 6 bases between. The CDR3 totals 13 residues. Looked up from germline, CDR1 is LGHNA and CDR2 is YSLEER. CDR3 protein: CASSFLSGNTIYF. CDR3 bases: TGCGCCAGCAGCTTCTTATCTGGAAACACCATATATTTT.

The rearrangement uses TRBV2 and TRBJ1-5; D unclear. V lost 2 bases to trimming and J lost 12 bases, with 11 bases between them. CDR1 is SNHLY and CDR2 is FYNNEI in the germline V gene. This CDR3 spans 12 amino acids. The CDR3 DNA is TGTGCCAGCAGTGAATTTCCCCCTCTCCAGCATTTT. This codes for CASSEFPPLQHF.

This clone has ten or more counts. V is TRBV4-2 and J is TRBJ2-2; 11 nucleotides agree with TRBD2. J lost 6 bases, V lost 3 bases, and 6 bases had no gene match. CDR1 and CDR2 (germline): LGHNA, YNFKEQ. This CDR3 comprises 16 residues. CDR3 region: CASSHTSGSGAGELFF. The DNA of the CDR3 is TGTGCCAGCAGCCACACTAGCGGGAGTGGGGCCGGGGAGCTGTTTTTT.

The J gene is TRBJ2-1, the V gene TRBV28; TRBD1 agrees at 7 bases. This CDR3 is built from 13 residues. The germline gives CDR1 MDHEN, CDR2 SYDVKM. Trimming removed 6 bases from V and 6 bases from J; junction bases left unmatched: 5. CDR3 coding DNA: TGTGCCAGCAGCCGACAGGGCGGCAATGAGCAGTTCTTC. This translates into CASSRQGGNEQFF.